This T cell receptor beta chain originates from a study of blood T cell repertoires in COVID-19. Overall study context: PBMCs, B-cell-depleted T cells, or T cells provided the cDNA or gDNA that made up the material.

Losses at the gene ends were 5 bases for V and 6 bases for J; bases not matched to a gene: 1. This CDR3 comprises 12 residues. The data were produced by immunoSEQ multiplex PCR, yet TCRdb's version contains in-frame clones alone and is incomplete. Among about 170,000 clones, more than 70% were seen once, and the ten largest hold roughly 4%. The sequence derives from a woman in her forties or fifties in a cohort exposed to, infected with or recovered from COVID-19 (not recorded which). The chain has TRBV12-3 or TRBV12-4 and TRBJ2-4, with 7 bases aligning to TRBD2. Sequenced sample: PBMCs or T cells enriched from blood (not recorded which). CDR3 amino acids: CASSGGGNIQYF. Here the CDR3 DNA reads TGTGCCAGCAGTGGGGGGGGAAACATTCAGTACTTC.